These 7 T cell receptor beta chains were sequenced from one sample in a study of blood T cell repertoires in COVID-19. The repertoire was sequenced with immunoSEQ multiplex PCR; TCRdb's copy has only in-frame clones and lacks some. Found here are under 300,000 clones, 80% to 90% of them singletons; the top ten hold 1.5% to 2%. Sequences were obtained from PBMCs or T cells enriched from blood (not recorded which). These receptors were collected from a woman aged 45-59 years who had recovered from COVID-19.

The chain employs TRBV9 and TRBJ1-3, with 7 bases that match TRBD1. The germline V gene has CDR1 SGDLS and CDR2 YYNGEE. V trimming: 4 bases; J trimming: 0 bases; junction bases outside the gene matches: 4. CDR3 size: 15 residues. CDR3 DNA: TGTGCCAGCAGCCGGGGACAGACCTCTGGAAACACCATATATTTT. Translating gives CASSRGQTSGNTIYF.

This clone was observed a single time. The chain joins TRBV5-6 to TRBJ2-3; D gene unclear. Germline CDR1 SGHDT, CDR2 YYEEEE. The CDR3 has 13 residues. Trimming shortened V by 1 base and J by 14 bases, and 17 bases separated the two germline ends. The chain's CDR3 is CASSLSELKFGYF. CDR3 nucleotide sequence: TGTGCCAGCAGCTTGAGTGAGCTCAAATTCGGGTATTTT.

The chain combines TRBV5-1 with TRBJ2-3, with TRBD1 identical over 7 bases. Germline values: CDR1 SGHRS, CDR2 YFSETQ. Losses at the gene ends were 4 bases for V and 3 bases for J; bases not matched to a gene: 8. CDR3 length equals 15 residues. CDR3 sequence (DNA): TGCGCCAGCAGCGGTTACAGGGGTGGAACAGATACGCAGTATTTT. It yields the protein CASSGYRGGTDTQYF.

The chain employs TRBV19 and TRBJ2-1; D is uncertain. This CDR3 contains 11 residues. Germline V gene lookup returns CDR1 LNHDA and CDR2 SQIVND (reference sequence). Trimming pared 5 bases from V and 10 bases from J, leaving 9 bases between. The CDR3 sequence: CASSGAREQFF. CDR3 DNA sequence: TGTGCCAGTAGTGGCGCCAGGGAGCAGTTCTTC.

This clone was seen a single time. V gene TRBV15 combines with J gene TRBJ2-7; the match to TRBD1 covers 9 bases. This CDR3 region has 14 residues. CDR1 is LNHNV and CDR2 is YYDKDF in the germline V gene (reference sequence). V lost 1 base, J lost 5 bases, and 3 bases stayed unmatched. CDR3 nucleotide sequence: TGTGCCACCAGCAGAGGACAGGGGGTCCACGAGCAGTACTTC. Residues: CATSRGQGVHEQYF. The full variable domain, rest sourced from reference TRBV15 and TRBJ2-7, is DAMVIQNPRYQVTQFGKPVTLSCSQTLNHNVMYWYQQKSSQAPKLLFHYYDKDFNNEADTPDNFQSRRPNTSFCFLDIRSPGLGDTAMYLCATSRGQGVHEQYFGPGTRLTVT.

The chain recombines TRBV19 with TRBJ1-1; D is possibly TRBD1 (5 bases). The germline CDR1 and CDR2 sequences are LNHDA and SQIVND (reference sequence). The CDR3 runs to 18 residues. Trimming left V 0 bases short and J 8 bases short, with 25 bases between. The CDR3 DNA follows: TGTGCCAGTAGTATAGATCCGGGGGGTTACCTCCGAGGGCCGGAAGCTTTCTTT. Amino acid sequence: CASSIDPGGYLRGPEAFF.

The chain is built from TRBV19 and TRBJ1-2, with TRBD1 matching 9 bases. This CDR3 is built from 15 residues. Germline CDR1 is LNHDA and CDR2 is SQIVND (reference sequence). V trimming: 7 bases; J trimming: 4 bases; junction bases outside the gene matches: 10. The CDR3 sequence: CASTPDRGVIYGYTF. CDR3 DNA: TGTGCCAGTACCCCCGACAGGGGGGTTATCTATGGCTACACCTTC. Based on the CDR3 plus reference TRBV19 and TRBJ1-2, the full variable domain is DGGITQSPKYLFRKEGQNVTLSCEQNLNHDAMYWYRQDPGQGLRLIYYSQIVNDFQKGDIAEGYSVSREKKESFPLTVTSAQKNPTAFYLCASTPDRGVIYGYTFGSGTRLTVV.